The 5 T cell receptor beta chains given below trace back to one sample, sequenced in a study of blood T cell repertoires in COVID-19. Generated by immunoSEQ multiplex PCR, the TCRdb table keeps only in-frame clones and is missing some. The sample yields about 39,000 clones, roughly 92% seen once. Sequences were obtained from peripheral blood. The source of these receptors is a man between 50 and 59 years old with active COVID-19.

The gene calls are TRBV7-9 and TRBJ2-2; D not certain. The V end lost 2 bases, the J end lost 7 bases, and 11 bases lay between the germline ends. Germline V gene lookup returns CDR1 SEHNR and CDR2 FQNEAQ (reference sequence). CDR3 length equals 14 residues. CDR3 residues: CASSLNNLSGELFF. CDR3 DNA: TGTGCCAGCAGCTTAAATAATTTGAGCGGGGAGCTGTTTTTT.

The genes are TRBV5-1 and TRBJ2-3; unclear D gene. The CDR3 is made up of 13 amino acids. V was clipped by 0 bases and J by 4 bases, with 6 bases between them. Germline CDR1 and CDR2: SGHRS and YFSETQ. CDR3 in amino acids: CASSLDRADTQYF. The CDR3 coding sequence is TGCGCCAGCAGCTTGGATCGGGCAGATACGCAGTATTTT.

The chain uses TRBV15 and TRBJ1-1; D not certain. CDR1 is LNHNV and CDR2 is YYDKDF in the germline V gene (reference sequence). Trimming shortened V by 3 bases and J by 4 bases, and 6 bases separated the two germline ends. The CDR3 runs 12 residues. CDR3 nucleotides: TGTGCCACCAGCAGGGCTCTCACTGAAGCTTTCTTT. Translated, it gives CATSRALTEAFF.

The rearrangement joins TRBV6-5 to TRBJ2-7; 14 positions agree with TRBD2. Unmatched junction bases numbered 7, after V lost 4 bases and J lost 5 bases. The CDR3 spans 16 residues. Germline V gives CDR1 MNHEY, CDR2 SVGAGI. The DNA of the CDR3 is TGTGCCAGCAGTTCTCTTCGGACTAGCGGGAGGAACGAGCAGTACTTC. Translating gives CASSSLRTSGRNEQYF.

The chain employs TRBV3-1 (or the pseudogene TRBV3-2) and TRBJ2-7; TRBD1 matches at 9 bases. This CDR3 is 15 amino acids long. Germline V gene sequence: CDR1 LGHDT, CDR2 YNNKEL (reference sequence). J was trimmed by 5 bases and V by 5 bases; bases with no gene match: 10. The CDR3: CASSSRTGETDEQYF. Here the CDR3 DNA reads TGTGCCAGCAGCTCGCGGACAGGGGAAACGGACGAGCAGTACTTC.